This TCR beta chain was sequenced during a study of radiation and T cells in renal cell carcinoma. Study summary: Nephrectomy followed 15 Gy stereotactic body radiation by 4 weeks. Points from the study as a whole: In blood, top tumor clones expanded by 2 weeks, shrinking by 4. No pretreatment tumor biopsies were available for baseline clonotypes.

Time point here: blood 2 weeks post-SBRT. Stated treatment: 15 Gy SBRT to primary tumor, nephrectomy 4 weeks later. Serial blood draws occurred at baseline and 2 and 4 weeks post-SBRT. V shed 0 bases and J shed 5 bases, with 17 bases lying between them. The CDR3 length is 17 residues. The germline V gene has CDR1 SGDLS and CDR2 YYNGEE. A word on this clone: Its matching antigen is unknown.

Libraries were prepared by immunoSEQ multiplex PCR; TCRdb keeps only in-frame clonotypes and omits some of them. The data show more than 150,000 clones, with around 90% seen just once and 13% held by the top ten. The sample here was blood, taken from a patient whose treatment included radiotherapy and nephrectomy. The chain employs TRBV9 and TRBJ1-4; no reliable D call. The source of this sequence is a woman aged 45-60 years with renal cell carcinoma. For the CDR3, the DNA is TGTGCCAGCAGCGTAGGATACGGAGGTAACACCAATGAAAAACTGTTTTTT. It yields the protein CASSVGYGGNTNEKLFF.